The entry below gives a single T cell receptor (beta chain) sequence along with its context. Assay: immunoSEQ multiplex PCR; the TCRdb copy retains only in-frame clones and omits some. The data show 180,000 or so clones, approximately 84% seen once. The data belong to a study of blood T cell repertoires in COVID-19. CDR3 length: 11 amino acids. Between the trimmed V and J ends, which lost 6 bases and 6 bases, there was a span of 9 bases. The clonotype comes from a human donor with acute COVID-19. The donor label of this sample is uncertain. Sequenced sample: PBMCs or T cells enriched from blood (not recorded which). This chain uses TRBV12-3 or TRBV12-4 with TRBJ2-7, with a tentative D call TRBD1 (6 bases). CDR3 in amino acids: CASRRRGEQYF. As DNA, the CDR3 is TGTGCCAGCAGACGCAGGGGCGAGCAGTACTTC.